This entry concerns a single T cell receptor (beta chain). The antigen is undetermined. The data were taken from a study of cytomegalovirus exposure and HLA in healthy donors. Study-wide points: Based on reports, TCR beta sequences accurately predicted HLA-A and HLA-B alleles for most subjects.

Healthy donors of bone marrow made up the group. Donors likely had unrecorded immune exposures despite being nominally healthy when sampled. The PCR used 60 Vbeta and 13 Jbeta primers. Sequencing used immunoSEQ multiplex PCR; TCRdb keeps in-frame clones, though not all of them. This sample contains about 99,000 clones. The CDR3 extends over 15 amino acids. The germline V gene has CDR1 SGHVS and CDR2 FQNEAQ. J lost 5 bases, V lost 8 bases, and 12 bases had no gene match. The TCR originated in a middle-aged man in good health and CMV-seronegative. The sample consisted of PBMCs. The chain combines TRBV7-8 with TRBJ1-1, with 9 nucleotides matching TRBD1. The CDR3: CASGQGFGGRTEAFF. The CDR3 nucleotides are TGTGCCAGCGGACAGGGGTTTGGAGGGAGGACTGAAGCTTTCTTT.